This TCR beta chain was sequenced in a study of T cell changes during pregnancy in multiple sclerosis. This CDR3 comprises 14 residues. Germline CDR1 MDHEN, CDR2 SYDVKM. Trimming shortened V by 5 bases and J by 1 base, and 11 bases separated the two germline ends. Repertoires were generated with immunoSEQ multiplex PCR, while TCRdb's copy carries only in-frame clones and drops some. The sample consists of about 79,000 clones, about 90% of them appearing once. V is TRBV28 and J is TRBJ1-1; TRBD1 might be the D (6 bases). The sequencing used CD4+ T cells from peripheral blood mononuclear cells, collected in the second trimester of pregnancy. The TCR was taken from a female donor with multiple sclerosis, enrolled in a pregnancy study. The CDR3 here is CASSPGQTNTEAFF. In DNA, the CDR3 is TGTGCCAGCAGTCCGGGACAAACGAACACTGAAGCTTTCTTT.